This T cell receptor (beta chain) was recovered during a study of T cells in Graves' hyperthyroidism and ophthalmopathy. Whole-study findings and limits: A 13 V-J model separated ophthalmopathy from stable hyperthyroidism. The model's output predicted ophthalmopathy at a median of 6.5 months prior to onset.

The TCR beta CDR3 regions underwent amplification using RNA transcripts as the source. The TCR CDR3 first-round RT-PCR relied on the HTBI primer set. TCRdb ran MiXCR on the multiplex PCR reads and lists one entry per CDR3 protein. The sample comprises roughly 740,000 distinct CDR3 sequences, over 15% of which are singletons, and around 8.1% rests with the top ten. The germline V and J ends were trimmed by 3 bases and 2 bases, with 13 bases remaining between them. The length of the CDR3 is 15 residues. The germline CDR1 and CDR2 sequences are MDHEN and SYDVKM. Details on this clonotype: Its antigen is currently unknown.

Those with hyperthyroidism were 18 to 65 years old, newly diagnosed, and ill for under 2 months. From around 11 ml of fresh peripheral blood, PBMCs were isolated. Sequences were obtained from blood. The chain has TRBV28 and TRBJ2-5; no clear D gene. This sequence was found in a young man with Graves' hyperthyroidism. The CDR3 DNA reads as TGTGCCAGCAGTTTTTCCAGCTCCTATCAAGAGACCCAGTACTTC. Protein sequence: CASSFSSSYQETQYF.